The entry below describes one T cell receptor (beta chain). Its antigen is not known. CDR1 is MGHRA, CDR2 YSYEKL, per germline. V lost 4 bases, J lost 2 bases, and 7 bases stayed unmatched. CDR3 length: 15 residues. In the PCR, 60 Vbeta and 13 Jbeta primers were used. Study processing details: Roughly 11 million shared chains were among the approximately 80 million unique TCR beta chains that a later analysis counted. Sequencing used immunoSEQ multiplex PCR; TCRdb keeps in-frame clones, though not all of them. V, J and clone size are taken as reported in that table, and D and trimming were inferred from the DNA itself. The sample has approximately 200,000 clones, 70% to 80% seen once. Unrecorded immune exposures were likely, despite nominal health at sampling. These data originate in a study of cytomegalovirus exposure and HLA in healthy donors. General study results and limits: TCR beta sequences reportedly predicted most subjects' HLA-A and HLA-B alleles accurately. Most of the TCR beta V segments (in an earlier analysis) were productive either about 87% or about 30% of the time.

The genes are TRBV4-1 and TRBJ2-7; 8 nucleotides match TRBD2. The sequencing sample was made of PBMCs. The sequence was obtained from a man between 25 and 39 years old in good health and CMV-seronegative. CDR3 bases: TGCGCCAGCAGCCTCGGGCTAGCGGGTACCTACGAGCAGTACTTC. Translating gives CASSLGLAGTYEQYF.